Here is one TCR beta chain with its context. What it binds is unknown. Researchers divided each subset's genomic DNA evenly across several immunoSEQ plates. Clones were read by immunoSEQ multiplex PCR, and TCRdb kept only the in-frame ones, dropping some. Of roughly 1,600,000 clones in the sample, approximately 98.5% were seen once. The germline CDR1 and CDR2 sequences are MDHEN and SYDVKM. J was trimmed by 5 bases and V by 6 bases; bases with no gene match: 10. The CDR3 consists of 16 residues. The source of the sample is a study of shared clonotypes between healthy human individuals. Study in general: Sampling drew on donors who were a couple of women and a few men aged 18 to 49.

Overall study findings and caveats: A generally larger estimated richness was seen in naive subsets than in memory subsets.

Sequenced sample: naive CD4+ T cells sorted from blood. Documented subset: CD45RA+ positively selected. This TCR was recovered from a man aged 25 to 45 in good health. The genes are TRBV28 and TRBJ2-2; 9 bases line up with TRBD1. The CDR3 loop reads CASRYQGQGKTGELFF. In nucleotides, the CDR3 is TGTGCCAGCAGATATCAAGGACAGGGGAAGACCGGGGAGCTGTTTTTT.